This T cell receptor beta chain was sequenced in a study of cytomegalovirus exposure and HLA in healthy donors. Sequenced by immunoSEQ multiplex PCR; TCRdb stores in-frame clones only, minus some. Among approximately 200,000 clones listed, 65% to 90% were seen once. It was the roughly 130-subject validation cohort, separate from the approximately 620-subject first cohort, to which the donors belonged. Germline-derived CDR1 and CDR2 are SGHVS and FNYEAQ. The CDR3 loop spans 12 amino acids. V was shortened by 6 bases and J by 9 bases, with 12 bases between the two germline ends. For this clone: Antigen unknown.

Study-wide points: Specific recognition of CMV antigens was confirmed in vitro for a few chains (all CMV-associated). The authors listed 150 to 200 TCR beta chains as cytomegalovirus-associated.

The rearrangement links TRBV7-6 to TRBJ2-1; D gene uncertain. The sequenced sample consisted of PBMCs. This clonotype originated in a woman aged 25 to 39 in good health and CMV-seropositive. CDR3 sequence: CASRQTSGEQFF. In DNA, the CDR3 is TGTGCCAGCAGACAGACCAGTGGTGAGCAGTTCTTC.